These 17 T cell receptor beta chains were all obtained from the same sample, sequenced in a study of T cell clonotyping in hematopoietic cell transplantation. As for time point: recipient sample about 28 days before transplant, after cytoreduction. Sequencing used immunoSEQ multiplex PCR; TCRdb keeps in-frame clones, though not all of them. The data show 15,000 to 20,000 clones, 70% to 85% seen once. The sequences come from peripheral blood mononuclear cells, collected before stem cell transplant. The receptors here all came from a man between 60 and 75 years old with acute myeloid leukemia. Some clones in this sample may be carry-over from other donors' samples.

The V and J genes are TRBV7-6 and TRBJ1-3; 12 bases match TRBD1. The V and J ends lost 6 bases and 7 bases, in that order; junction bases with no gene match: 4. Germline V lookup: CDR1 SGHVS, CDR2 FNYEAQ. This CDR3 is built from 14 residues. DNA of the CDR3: TGTGCCAGCAGATCGGGACAGGGGGCCAACACCATATATTTT. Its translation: CASRSGQGANTIYF.

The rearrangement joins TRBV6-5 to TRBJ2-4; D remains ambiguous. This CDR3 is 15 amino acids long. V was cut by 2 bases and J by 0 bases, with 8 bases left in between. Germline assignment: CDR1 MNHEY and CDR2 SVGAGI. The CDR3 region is CASSYIGLAKNIQYF. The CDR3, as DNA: TGTGCCAGCAGTTACATCGGGTTAGCCAAAAACATTCAGTACTTC.

CDR3 residues: CASSSVGSRDTQYF. CDR3 coding DNA: TGTGCCAGCAGTTCGGTCGGATCCAGAGATACGCAGTATTTT. The chain has TRBV27 and TRBJ2-3, with no clear D. The CDR3 contains 14 residues. Per germline, CDR1 MNHEY and CDR2 SMNVEV (reference sequence). Trimming left V 4 bases short and J 5 bases short, with 13 bases between.

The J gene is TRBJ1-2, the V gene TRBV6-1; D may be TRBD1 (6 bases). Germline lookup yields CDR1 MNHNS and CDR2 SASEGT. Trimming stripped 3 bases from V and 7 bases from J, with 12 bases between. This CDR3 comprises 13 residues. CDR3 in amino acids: CASSDLQGFGYTF. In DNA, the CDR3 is TGTGCCAGCAGTGATCTCCAGGGGTTTGGCTACACCTTC.

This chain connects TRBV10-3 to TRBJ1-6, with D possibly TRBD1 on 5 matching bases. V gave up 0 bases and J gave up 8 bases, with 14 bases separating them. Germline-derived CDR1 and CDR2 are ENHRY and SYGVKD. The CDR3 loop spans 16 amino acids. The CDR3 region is CAISESGGAIDSPLHF. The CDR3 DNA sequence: TGTGCCATCAGTGAGTCGGGAGGGGCGATTGATTCACCCCTCCACTTT.

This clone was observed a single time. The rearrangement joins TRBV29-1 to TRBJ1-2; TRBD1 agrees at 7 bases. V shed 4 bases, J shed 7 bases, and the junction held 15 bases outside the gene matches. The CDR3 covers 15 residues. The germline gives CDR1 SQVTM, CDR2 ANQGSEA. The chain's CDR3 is CSVVGRGELLLGYTF. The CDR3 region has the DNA TGCAGCGTTGTCGGCAGGGGGGAGTTACTACTTGGCTACACCTTC.

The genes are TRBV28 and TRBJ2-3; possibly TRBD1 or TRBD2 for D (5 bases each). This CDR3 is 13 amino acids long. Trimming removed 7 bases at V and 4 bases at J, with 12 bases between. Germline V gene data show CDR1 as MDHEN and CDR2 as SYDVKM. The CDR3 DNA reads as TGTGCCAGCATCGCCCAGGGACCAGATACGCAGTATTTT. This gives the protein CASIAQGPDTQYF.

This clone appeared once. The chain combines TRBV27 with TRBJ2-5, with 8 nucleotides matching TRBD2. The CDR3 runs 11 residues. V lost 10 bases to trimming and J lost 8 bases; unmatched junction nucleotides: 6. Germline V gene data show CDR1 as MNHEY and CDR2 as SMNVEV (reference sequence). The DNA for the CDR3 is TGTGCCACGGGGGGGGTTGCAACCCAGTACTTC. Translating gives CATGGVATQYF.

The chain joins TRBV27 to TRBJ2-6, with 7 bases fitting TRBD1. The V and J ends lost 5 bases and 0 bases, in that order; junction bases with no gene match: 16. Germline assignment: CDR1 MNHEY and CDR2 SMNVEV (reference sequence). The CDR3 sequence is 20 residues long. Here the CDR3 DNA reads TGTGCCAGCAGTAAATCCTCTTACCGACAGGGTGGCTCTGGGGCCAACGTCCTGACTTTC. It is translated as CASSKSSYRQGGSGANVLTF.

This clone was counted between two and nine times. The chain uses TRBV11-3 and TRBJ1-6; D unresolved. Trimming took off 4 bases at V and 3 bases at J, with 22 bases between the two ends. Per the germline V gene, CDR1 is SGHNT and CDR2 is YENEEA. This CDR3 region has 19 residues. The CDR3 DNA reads TGTGCCAGCAGCTCCCAAGCAGTTCGAGACTCCTTCTATAATTCACCCCTCCACTTT. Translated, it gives CASSSQAVRDSFYNSPLHF.

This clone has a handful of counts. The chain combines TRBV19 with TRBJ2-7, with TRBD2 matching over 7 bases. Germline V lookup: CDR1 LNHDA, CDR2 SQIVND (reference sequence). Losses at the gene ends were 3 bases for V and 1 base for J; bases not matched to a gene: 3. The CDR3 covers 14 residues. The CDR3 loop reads CASSMSGESYEQYF. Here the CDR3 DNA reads TGTGCCAGTAGTATGAGCGGGGAATCCTACGAGCAGTACTTC.

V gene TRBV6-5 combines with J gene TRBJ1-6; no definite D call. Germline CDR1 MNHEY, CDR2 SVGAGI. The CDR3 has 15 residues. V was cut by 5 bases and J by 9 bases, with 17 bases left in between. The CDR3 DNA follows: TGTGCCAGCAGTGGGTGGCTCACGTCGGGTTCACCCCTCCACTTT. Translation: CASSGWLTSGSPLHF.

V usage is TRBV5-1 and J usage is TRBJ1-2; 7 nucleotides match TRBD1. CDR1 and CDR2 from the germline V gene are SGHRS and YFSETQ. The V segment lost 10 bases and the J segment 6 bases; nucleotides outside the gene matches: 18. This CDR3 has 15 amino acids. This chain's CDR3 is CASSTGLGEGNGYTF. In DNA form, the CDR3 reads TGCGCCTCTTCGACAGGGCTGGGGGAAGGTAATGGCTACACCTTC.

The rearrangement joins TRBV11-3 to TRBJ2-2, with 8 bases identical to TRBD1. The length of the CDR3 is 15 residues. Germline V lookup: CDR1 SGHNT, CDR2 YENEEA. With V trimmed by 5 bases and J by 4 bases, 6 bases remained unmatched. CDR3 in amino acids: CASSVGQGPTGELFF. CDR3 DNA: TGTGCCAGCAGCGTCGGACAGGGACCCACCGGGGAGCTGTTTTTT.

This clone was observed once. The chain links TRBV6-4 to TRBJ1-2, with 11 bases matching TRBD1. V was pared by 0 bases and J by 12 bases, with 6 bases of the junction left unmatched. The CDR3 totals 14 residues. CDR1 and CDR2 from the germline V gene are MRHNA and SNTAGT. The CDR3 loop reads CASSDSIGTGGHTF. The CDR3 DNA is TGTGCCAGCAGTGACTCGATCGGGACAGGGGGACACACCTTC.

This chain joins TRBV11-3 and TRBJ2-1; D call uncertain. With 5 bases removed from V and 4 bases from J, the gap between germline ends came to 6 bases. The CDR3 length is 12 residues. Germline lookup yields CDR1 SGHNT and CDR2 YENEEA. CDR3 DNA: TGTGCCAGCAGCCAAGATTACAATGAGCAGTTCTTC. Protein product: CASSQDYNEQFF.

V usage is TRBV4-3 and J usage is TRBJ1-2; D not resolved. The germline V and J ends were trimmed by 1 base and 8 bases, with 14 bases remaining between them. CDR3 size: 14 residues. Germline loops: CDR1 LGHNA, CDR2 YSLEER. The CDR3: CASSQVTSRVGYTF. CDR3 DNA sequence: TGCGCCAGCAGCCAAGTGACTTCACGAGTGGGCTACACCTTC.